This entry lists 15 T cell receptor beta chains sequenced from one sample in a study of cytomegalovirus exposure and HLA in healthy donors. It was with 60 Vbeta and 13 Jbeta primers that the PCR ran. Produced via immunoSEQ multiplex PCR; TCRdb's table is partial and in-frame only. The table includes tens of thousands of clones, approximately 70% detected once. Sequences were obtained from PBMCs. The receptors originated from a man aged 18 to 35 in good health and CMV-seronegative.

V usage is TRBV28 and J usage is TRBJ2-7; 9 bases line up with TRBD1. Germline loops: CDR1 MDHEN, CDR2 SYDVKM. Germline trimming cut 6 bases from V and 3 bases from J; bases unmatched to any gene: 9. CDR3 length equals 15 residues. The CDR3 loop is CASREWTGASYEQYF. The CDR3 coding sequence is TGTGCCAGCAGGGAGTGGACAGGGGCCAGCTACGAGCAGTACTTC.

The chain has TRBV4-2 and TRBJ2-7; 11 nucleotides line up with TRBD2. Trimming at V came to 4 bases and at J to 2 bases, leaving 10 bases not matched to a gene. The CDR3 totals 17 residues. Germline CDR1 is LGHNA and CDR2 is YNFKEQ. The CDR3 region is CASSLALAGGPAYEQYF. The CDR3 DNA is TGTGCCAGCAGCCTAGCCTTAGCGGGAGGGCCCGCCTACGAGCAGTACTTC.

This chain uses TRBV7-9 with TRBJ2-7, with a weak D call TRBD1 (5 bases). Germline CDR1 SEHNR, CDR2 FQNEAQ (reference sequence). V shed 1 base and J shed 3 bases, with 16 bases lying between them. The CDR3 runs 16 residues. In nucleotides, the CDR3 is TGTGCCAGCAGCTTAGGAGGTGTCAGGGCAGTCTACGAGCAGTACTTC. Its translation is CASSLGGVRAVYEQYF.

The chain employs TRBV29-1 and TRBJ1-3; D ambiguous. The ends were cut back, 5 bases at V and 3 bases at J, with 8 bases in the middle. Germline V lookup: CDR1 SQVTM, CDR2 ANQGSEA. The length of the CDR3 is 12 residues. The CDR3, as DNA: TGCAGCGTTAGGGAGGTTGGAAACACCATATATTTT. This codes for CSVREVGNTIYF.

V is TRBV6-5 and J is TRBJ2-1; 12 nucleotides line up with TRBD1. This CDR3 has 12 residues. From germline, CDR1 is MNHEY and CDR2 SVGAGI. The CDR3 region is CPRDRGLDEQFF. As DNA, the CDR3 is TGTCCCCGGGACAGGGGGCTGGATGAGCAGTTCTTC.

This clone was seen a few times. This chain joins TRBV6-1 and TRBJ2-7; 10 nucleotides match TRBD1. The V gene's germline CDR1 is MNHNS and CDR2 SASEGT. With V trimmed by 8 bases and J by 4 bases, 8 bases remained unmatched. The CDR3 runs to 14 residues. CDR3 loop: CASLPEGQGYEQYF. DNA of the CDR3: TGTGCCAGCCTCCCCGAGGGACAGGGGTACGAGCAGTACTTC.

The sample holds a few counts of this clone. This chain uses TRBV6-5 with TRBJ1-1, with D possibly matching TRBD1 (5 bases). V lost 6 bases to trimming and J lost 2 bases, with 16 bases between them. The V gene's germline CDR1 is MNHEY and CDR2 SVGAGI. CDR3 size: 15 residues. In DNA, the CDR3 is TGTGCCAGCAGGGGGGACGGAGGACTAAACACTGAAGCTTTCTTT. As protein: CASRGDGGLNTEAFF.

Note on this clone: Sequence at one end of the junction differs from germline and may be a read error. This CDR3 reads CASSRQAFYNGQFF. The CDR3 region has the DNA TGTGCCAGCAGCCGGCAGGCTTTCTACAATGGGCAGTTCTTC. The chain has TRBV7-2 and TRBJ2-1, with D unclear. CDR1 and CDR2 (germline): SGHTA, FQGNSA. The CDR3 has 14 residues.

The J gene is TRBJ1-1, the V gene TRBV4-3, with D tentatively TRBD1 (5 bases). V lost 1 base and J lost 0, with 9 bases in between. The germline V gene encodes CDR1 LGHNA and CDR2 YSLEER. This CDR3 contains 15 residues. This CDR3 reads CASSQAIRVNTEAFF. The CDR3 DNA is TGCGCCAGCAGCCAAGCGATCAGGGTGAACACTGAAGCTTTCTTT.

This rearrangement joins TRBV6-1 to TRBJ1-5, with a tentative D call TRBD1 (5 bases). V was cut by 1 base and J by 1 base, with 5 bases left in between. CDR1 and CDR2 from the germline V gene are MNHNS and SASEGT. CDR3 length: 14 residues. The chain's CDR3 is CASSEGQSNQPQHF. The CDR3 DNA is TGTGCCAGCAGTGAAGGACAGAGCAATCAGCCCCAGCATTTT.

This chain joins TRBV6-5 and TRBJ2-7; TRBD2 aligns across 10 bases. The CDR3 contains 15 residues. V shed 7 bases and J 4 bases; nucleotides not matched to a gene: 10. Germline V gene sequence: CDR1 MNHEY, CDR2 SVGAGI. The CDR3 loop is CASIPREREGYEQYF. Written as DNA, the CDR3 is TGTGCCAGCATCCCCAGGGAGCGGGAGGGTTACGAGCAGTACTTC.

The chain recombines TRBV7-9 with TRBJ2-7, with D tentatively TRBD2 (5 bases). The CDR3 consists of 14 residues. The V gene lost 1 base and the J gene lost 1 base, with 8 bases spanning the gap. In germline, CDR1 is SEHNR, CDR2 FQNEAQ (reference sequence). This chain's CDR3 is CASSLEAVSYEQYF. CDR3 in DNA: TGTGCCAGCAGCTTAGAAGCGGTGTCCTACGAGCAGTACTTC. Full variable domain (rest looked up from reference TRBV7-9 and TRBJ2-7): DTGVSQNPRHKITKRGQNVTFRCDPISEHNRLYWYRQTLGQGPEFLTYFQNEAQLEKSRLLSDRFSAERPKGSFSTLEIQRTEQGDSAMYLCASSLEAVSYEQYFGPGTRLTVT.

The V gene is TRBV10-3, the J gene TRBJ2-2; 7 nucleotides agree with TRBD2. V shed 7 bases and J 6 bases; nucleotides not matched to a gene: 2. This CDR3 contains 12 residues. CDR1 is ENHRY, CDR2 SYGVKD, per germline. This chain's CDR3 is CAIIGLAGELFF. The CDR3 coding sequence is TGTGCCATCATTGGACTAGCCGGGGAGCTGTTTTTT.

V is TRBV7-2 and J is TRBJ1-2; 8 nucleotides line up with TRBD1. The CDR3 has 14 residues. V trimming: 3 bases; J trimming: 6 bases; junction bases outside the gene matches: 6. Germline V gives CDR1 SGHTA, CDR2 FQGNSA. This chain's CDR3 is CASSFWAGGDGYTF. The DNA for the CDR3 is TGTGCCAGCAGCTTCTGGGCAGGGGGCGATGGCTACACCTTC.

The chain couples TRBV6-1 to TRBJ1-1, with a tentative D call TRBD1 (5 bases). The germline V gene has CDR1 MNHNS and CDR2 SASEGT. Trimming pared 5 bases from V and 1 base from J, leaving 8 bases between. This CDR3 region has 13 residues. The CDR3, as DNA: TGTGCCAGCAGTCCTACAGGGAACACTGAAGCTTTCTTT. Amino acids: CASSPTGNTEAFF.